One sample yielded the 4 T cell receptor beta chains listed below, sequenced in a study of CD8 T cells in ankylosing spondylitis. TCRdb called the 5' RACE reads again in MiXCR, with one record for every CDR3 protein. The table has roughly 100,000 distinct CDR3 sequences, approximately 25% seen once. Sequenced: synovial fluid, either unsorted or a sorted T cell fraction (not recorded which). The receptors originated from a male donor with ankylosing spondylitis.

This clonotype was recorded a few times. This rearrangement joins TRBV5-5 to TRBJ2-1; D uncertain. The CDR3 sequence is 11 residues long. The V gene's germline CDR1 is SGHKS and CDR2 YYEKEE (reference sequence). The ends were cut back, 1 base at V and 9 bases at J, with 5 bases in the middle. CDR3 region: CASSLIGEQFF. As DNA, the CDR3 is TGTGCCAGCAGCTTGATCGGTGAGCAGTTCTTC.

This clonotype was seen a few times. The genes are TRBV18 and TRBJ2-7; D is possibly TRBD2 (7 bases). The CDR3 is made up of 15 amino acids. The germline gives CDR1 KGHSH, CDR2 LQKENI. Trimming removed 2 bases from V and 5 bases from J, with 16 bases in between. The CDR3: CASSPEGGRRDEQYF. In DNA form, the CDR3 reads TGTGCCAGCTCACCAGAGGGGGGGCGCAGGGACGAGCAGTACTTC.

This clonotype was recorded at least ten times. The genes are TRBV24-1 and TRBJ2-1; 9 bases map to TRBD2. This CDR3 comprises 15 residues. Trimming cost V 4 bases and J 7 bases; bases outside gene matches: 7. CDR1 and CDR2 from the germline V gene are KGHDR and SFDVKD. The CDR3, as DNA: TGTGCCACCAGTGACCCACCTAGCGGGGCTAATGAGCAGTTCTTC. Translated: CATSDPPSGANEQFF.

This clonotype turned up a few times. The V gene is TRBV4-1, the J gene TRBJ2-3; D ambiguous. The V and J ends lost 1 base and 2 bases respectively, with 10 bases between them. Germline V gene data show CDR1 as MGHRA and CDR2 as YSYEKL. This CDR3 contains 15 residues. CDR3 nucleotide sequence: TGCGCCAGCAGCCAAGGAAGGCTAGTCACAGATACGCAGTATTTT. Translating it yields CASSQGRLVTDTQYF.